This T cell receptor beta chain was retrieved from a study of response to subunit inactivated influenza vaccine (dated by TCRdb to 2016 to 2019). Concerning the study at large: Deep quantitative profiling of the T cell receptor repertoire was used in the study to follow responses to a trivalent subunit inactivated influenza vaccine. What the study reported, not specific to this receptor: It was suggested by the authors that each seasonal influenza vaccination may recruit only a limited number of new T cells.

This clonotype was seen a few times. The antigen it recognizes is unknown. No base quality information exists; no much larger clone differs at one position. CDR1 and CDR2, looked up from the germline V gene, are MDHEN and SYDVKM. V has 6 bases trimmed and J has 7 bases trimmed; junction bases matching no gene number 7. Its CDR3 holds 15 amino acids, cysteine through phenylalanine. Just CDR3 DNA is preserved here, 45 bases in frame from base 1. The library was obtained by RT-PCR. Instrument on record: Illumina HiSeq 2500. The public reads were run again by TCRdb, first through fastp at Q25 and then through MiXCR, and only productive beta chains were kept. Identical CDR3 protein sequences are pooled into one entry, listed with their most common genes and DNA. The sample contains 500,000 to 600,000 distinct CDR3 sequences, approximately 10% of them found a single time. The ten largest clones capture more than 9.5% of the sample.

In addition, the sample was reused for a study of T cells expressing NK-cell markers. The second study also describes: The TCR beta cDNA libraries were made using 5'RACE template switching, a step that added both a universal primer site and unique molecular identifiers. TCR beta-chain repertoires were profiled in sorted CD3+CD56+NKG2C+, CD3+CD56+NKG2C- and CD3+CD56-NKG2C+ T-cell subsets from several donors. Among the eight sequenced donors, seven were HCMV-seropositive and one was HCMV-seronegative. In several experiments an anti-gammadeltaTCR antibody was added to restrict sorting to alphabetaTCR-expressing T cells. For six donors, the dominant CD3+CD56+NKG2C+ clonotypes were among the top 10 CD8+ clonotypes and accounted for about 1.0-7.5% of CD8+ T cells. Those dominant clonotypes were again the most abundant among CD3+CD56-NKG2C+ cells in a few donors, at about 28.3-65%. It remained unclear whether the expanded NKG2C-expressing T cell clones were specific for HCMV antigens. The eight sequenced donors were randomly selected healthy volunteers, three men and five women. HCMV-specific IgG was detected in serum with a commercial ELISA kit to determine HCMV serostatus. Peripheral blood mononuclear cells were isolated from blood by Ficoll density gradient centrifugation. For roughly 6 donors, bulk peripheral blood T-cell repertoires were additionally sequenced from unsorted PBMC. Priming for cDNA synthesis came from the TCR beta constant segment, and two successive PCR amplification steps followed. The libraries were sequenced on Illumina HiSeq 2000/2500, MiSeq or NextSeq, producing 2 x 150 bp reads. MIGEC was used to demultiplex reads and group reads by UMI, and MiTCR was used to assemble and quantify clonotypes. To exclude erroneous sequences, only TCR cDNA sequences supported by at least two reads were retained. The tcR package was used for downstream repertoire analysis, and clonotypes were matched across fractions by CDR3 nucleotide sequence plus V segment. Antigen specificity was annotated against VDJdb with VDJmatch, allowing one amino acid substitution in CDR3.

Sequences were derived from PBMCs from blood, sampled on the day of vaccination. The chain is made from TRBV28 and TRBJ1-4; 11 nucleotides in the junction match TRBD1. This TCR was recovered from a man aged 50-59 years who received an inactivated influenza vaccine. Donor details come from another sample of the same person, matched by shared clones. The CDR3 sequence is CASRRGTGGGEKLFF. The nucleotides are TGTGCCAGCAGACGTGGGACAGGGGGGGGTGAAAAACTGTTTTTT.